Reported below is one T cell receptor beta chain. Its target is unknown. The data derive from a study of yellow fever vaccine responses in identical twins. V was trimmed by 5 bases and J by 10 bases, leaving 12 bases between them. The CDR3 runs to 12 residues. Germline CDR1 and CDR2: SEHNR and FQNEAQ (reference sequence). Each CDR3 protein gets one entry after TCRdb re-called the RT-PCR reads with MiXCR. Altogether 4,000 to 5,000 distinct CDR3 sequences are present, about nine tenths being singletons, with the ten largest covering about 2.1%. Findings of the study overall: Vaccine-induced T cell responses in twins were reportedly observed to appear partly convergent, partly personalized.

The sequence was collected from a woman younger than 30 who received the yellow fever vaccine. Here the sequenced sample was T cells from blood (PBMCs), unsorted or a sorted subset (not recorded which), taken before or after yellow fever vaccination (not recorded which). The rearrangement joins TRBV7-9 to TRBJ2-1, with a tentative D call TRBD2 (6 bases). This CDR3 is CASSPSGLEQFF. CDR3 nucleotides: TGTGCCAGCAGCCCGTCGGGACTCGAGCAGTTCTTC.